One and the same sample provided the 21 T cell receptor beta chains below, sequenced in a study of CD8 T cells in ankylosing spondylitis. A single record per CDR3 protein comes from TCRdb applying MiXCR to the 5' RACE reads. The sample yields about 90,000 distinct CDR3 sequences, around 25% seen once. Specimen: blood, either unsorted or a sorted T cell fraction (not recorded which). The receptors were sampled from a male donor with ankylosing spondylitis or in good health (not recorded which).

This clonotype was observed a handful of times. V and J are TRBV12-3 or TRBV12-4 and TRBJ2-7; 7 bases are shared with TRBD2. The CDR3 has 14 residues. With V trimmed by 4 bases and J by 3 bases, 6 bases remained unmatched. CDR3 sequence (DNA): TGTGCCAGCAGTTCAACTAGCGCGAACTACGAGCAGTACTTC. This codes for CASSSTSANYEQYF.

To note about this clonotype: One end of the junction varies from germline; a read error may be responsible. The CDR3 sequence: CSSSFRRLTGGHQPQHF. The CDR3 DNA reads as TGTTCCAGCAGCTTCCGTCGGCTGACAGGGGGGCATCAGCCCCAGCATTTT. This chain joins TRBV7-8 and TRBJ1-5, with TRBD1 matching over 9 bases. This CDR3 spans 17 amino acids. Germline CDR1 reads SGHVS; CDR2 reads FQNEAQ.

The genes are TRBV29-1 and TRBJ1-1, with 7 bases fitting TRBD1. Germline V CDR1 and CDR2: SQVTM, ANQGSEA. The CDR3 has 13 residues. Trimming at V came to 7 bases and at J to 0 bases, leaving 5 bases not matched to a gene. The CDR3 loop reads CSAGGTVNTEAFF. In DNA, the CDR3 is TGCAGCGCGGGGGGGACAGTGAACACTGAAGCTTTCTTT.

The chain combines TRBV20-1 with TRBJ2-5; D is uncertain. Germline lookup yields CDR1 DFQATT and CDR2 SNEGSKA (reference sequence). Trimming stripped 6 bases from V and 1 base from J, with 12 bases between. The CDR3 runs to 13 residues. CDR3 residues: CSAYTETQETQYF. The DNA of the CDR3 is TGCAGTGCGTATACAGAGACCCAAGAGACCCAGTACTTC.

This chain links TRBV20-1 with TRBJ1-1; D ambiguous. Looked up from germline, CDR1 is DFQATT and CDR2 is SNEGSKA (reference sequence). Trimming shortened V by 4 bases and J by 0 bases, and 15 bases separated the two germline ends. CDR3 length: 15 amino acids. In nucleotides, the CDR3 is TGCAGTGCTAATACAGACCTGGATTTGAACACTGAAGCTTTCTTT. It encodes CSANTDLDLNTEAFF.

V is TRBV18 and J is TRBJ2-7; 8 bases are shared with TRBD2. V gave up 1 base and J gave up 5 bases; unmatched junction bases: 10. Germline-derived CDR1 and CDR2 are KGHSH and LQKENI. The CDR3 runs 16 residues. CDR3 sequence reads: CASSPRSGSQPDEQYF. The CDR3 DNA follows: TGTGCCAGCTCACCACGGAGCGGGAGTCAGCCCGACGAGCAGTACTTC.

This rearrangement joins TRBV11-1 to TRBJ2-1; D assignment may be TRBD1 or TRBD2 (5 bases each). Deletions cut 1 base from V and 3 bases from J, with 25 bases between. This CDR3 region has 20 residues. CDR1 and CDR2 from the germline V gene are SGHAT and FQDESV (reference sequence). CDR3 sequence: CASSLEGPIRNLGVYNEQFF. The DNA for the CDR3 is TGTGCCAGCAGCTTAGAGGGGCCTATACGCAACCTGGGGGTCTACAATGAGCAGTTCTTC.

J is TRBJ1-1 and V is TRBV20-1, with D uncertain. The germline V and J ends were trimmed by 0 bases and 9 bases, with 17 bases remaining between them. Germline values: CDR1 DFQATT, CDR2 SNEGSKA (reference sequence). The CDR3 runs 14 residues. The CDR3 coding sequence is TGCAGTGCTAGAGATTTTGACCATTCACACAAAGCTTTCTTT. Translation gives CSARDFDHSHKAFF.

CDR3 nucleotide sequence: TGTGCCAGCAGTAGCACCGGGGGGCGGAATGAGCAGTTCTTC. Amino acid sequence: CASSSTGGRNEQFF. The chain carries TRBV6-1 and TRBJ2-1, with a weak D call TRBD2 (7 bases). CDR3 length equals 14 residues. The germline V gene has CDR1 MNHNS and CDR2 SASEGT. Trimming removed 5 bases at V and 7 bases at J, with 15 bases between.

This chain uses TRBV20-1 with TRBJ1-3; D is uncertain. V was trimmed by 3 bases and J by 0 bases, leaving 12 bases between them. The V gene's germline CDR1 is DFQATT and CDR2 SNEGSKA (reference sequence). The CDR3 consists of 15 residues. The CDR3 nucleotides are TGCAGTGCTAGCCGGGGTCCTATCTCTGGAAACACCATATATTTT. This encodes CSASRGPISGNTIYF.

This clonotype was seen only a few times. The V gene is TRBV20-1, the J gene TRBJ1-1; a weak D match, TRBD1 (5 bases). CDR1 and CDR2 from the germline V gene are DFQATT and SNEGSKA (reference sequence). The CDR3 sequence is 12 residues long. For the CDR3, the DNA is TGCAGGGTATTCGACAGGAACACTGAAGCTTTCTTT. This codes for CRVFDRNTEAFF.

This clonotype was counted a few times. The V call is TRBV13, the J call TRBJ2-7; D unresolved. Trimming took off 2 bases at V and 6 bases at J, with 8 bases between the two ends. The CDR3 loop spans 12 amino acids. Germline CDR1 and CDR2: PRHDT and FYEKMQ (reference sequence). In DNA form, the CDR3 reads TGTGCCAGCAGCTTAAGGTCTGGCGAGCAGTACGTC. Protein sequence: CASSLRSGEQYV.

Details on this clonotype: Just one base apart from a much larger clone, this may be a read error. This chain links TRBV20-1 with TRBJ1-2; no firm D call. Trimming pared 5 bases from V and 4 bases from J, leaving 23 bases between. Germline CDR1 DFQATT, CDR2 SNEGSKA (reference sequence). This CDR3 has 16 amino acids. CDR3 bases: TGCAGTGCTCCGCCACGGGATGGAGAGGGTTTCTATGGCTACACCTTC. Its translation is CSAPPRDGEGFYGYTF.

The chain uses TRBV7-2 and TRBJ2-7; D is ambiguous. From germline, CDR1 is SGHTA and CDR2 FQGNSA. The V gene lost 5 bases and the J gene lost 1 base, with 6 bases spanning the gap. The CDR3 length is 12 residues. CDR3 loop: CASSINSYEQYF. CDR3 coding DNA: TGTGCCAGCAGCATTAATTCCTACGAGCAGTACTTC.

This chain connects TRBV9 to TRBJ1-1; the D gene is possibly TRBD1 (5 bases). The CDR3 loop spans 16 amino acids. Trimming shortened V by 4 bases and J by 1 base, and 17 bases separated the two germline ends. The germline gives CDR1 SGDLS, CDR2 YYNGEE. CDR3 bases: TGTGCCAGCAGCCCCCGCGGCAGAGGGACGAACACTGAAGCTTTCTTT. Amino acid sequence: CASSPRGRGTNTEAFF.

This clonotype has more than one count but fewer than ten. The genes are TRBV7-9 and TRBJ1-4; D gene unclear. Germline CDR1 reads SEHNR; CDR2 reads FQNEAQ (reference sequence). The V end lost 5 bases, the J end lost 13 bases, and 17 bases lay between the germline ends. CDR3 size: 13 residues. CDR3 protein: CASSPVIGLTLFF. Here the CDR3 DNA reads TGTGCCAGCAGCCCAGTAATCGGGCTAACACTGTTTTTT.

This sequence joins TRBV6-6 and TRBJ2-7; D remains ambiguous. CDR1 and CDR2 from the germline V gene are MNHNY and SVGAGI (reference sequence). The CDR3 contains 13 residues. The germline V and J ends were trimmed by 4 bases and 0 bases, with 7 bases remaining between them. The CDR3 region is CASSSLFSYEQYF. CDR3 DNA: TGTGCCAGCAGTTCCTTATTCTCCTACGAGCAGTACTTC.

The V gene is TRBV21-1, the J gene TRBJ2-7; no check of the table's D call, TRBD1, against the DNA was made. TRBV21-1 is deemed a pseudogene. The length of the CDR3 is 15 residues. CDR3 sequence: CASSKGEVWSYEQYF. The CDR3 nucleotides read TGTGCCAGCAGCAAGGGCGAGGTGTGGTCCTACGAGCAGTACTTC.

This clonotype occurred a few times. The chain couples TRBV2 to TRBJ2-2; D is possibly TRBD1 (5 bases). V lost 8 bases to trimming and J lost 7 bases, with 17 bases between them. CDR1 and CDR2 from the germline V gene are SNHLY and FYNNEI. This CDR3 is 14 amino acids long. The CDR3 here is CASQGLSYGGELFF. Written as DNA, the CDR3 is TGTGCCAGCCAGGGTCTAAGCTATGGCGGGGAGCTGTTTTTT.

This clonotype was seen a few times. The rearrangement joins TRBV7-6 to TRBJ2-1; tentative D call: TRBD2 (5 bases). V gave up 2 bases and J gave up 6 bases, with 14 bases separating them. CDR1 and CDR2 (germline): SGHVS, FNYEAQ. The CDR3 has 15 residues. CDR3 amino acids: CASSLTPLSANEQFF. The CDR3 nucleotides are TGTGCCAGCAGCTTAACGCCCCTTAGCGCCAATGAGCAGTTCTTC.

This clonotype was picked up a small number of times. The V call is TRBV7-8, the J call TRBJ1-2; 8 bases are a match to TRBD1. J gave up 0 bases and V 4 bases, and 7 bases lay outside the gene matches. The germline gives CDR1 SGHVS, CDR2 FQNEAQ. The CDR3 runs to 16 residues. CDR3 bases: TGTGCCAGCAGCTCGACAGGGGATGCAGCTAACTATGGCTACACCTTC. This codes for CASSSTGDAANYGYTF.